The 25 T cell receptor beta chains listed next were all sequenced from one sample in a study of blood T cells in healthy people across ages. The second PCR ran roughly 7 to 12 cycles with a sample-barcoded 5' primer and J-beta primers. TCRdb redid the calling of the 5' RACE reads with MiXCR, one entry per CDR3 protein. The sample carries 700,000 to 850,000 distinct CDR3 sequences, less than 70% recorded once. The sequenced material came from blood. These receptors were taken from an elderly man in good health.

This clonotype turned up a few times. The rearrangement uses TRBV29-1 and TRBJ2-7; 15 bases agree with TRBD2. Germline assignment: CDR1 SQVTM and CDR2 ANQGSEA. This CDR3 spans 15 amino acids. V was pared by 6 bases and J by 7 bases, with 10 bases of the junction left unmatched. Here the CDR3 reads CSVHRTSGRANEQYF. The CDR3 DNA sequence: TGCAGCGTCCACCGGACTAGCGGGAGGGCTAATGAGCAGTACTTC.

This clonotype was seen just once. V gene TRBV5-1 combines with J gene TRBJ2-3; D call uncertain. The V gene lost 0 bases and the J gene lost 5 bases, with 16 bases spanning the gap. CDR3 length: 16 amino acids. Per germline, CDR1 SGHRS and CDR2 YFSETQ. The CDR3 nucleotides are TGCGCCAGCAGCTTGGTGGGGTCCGGATGGGGAGATACGCAGTATTTT. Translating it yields CASSLVGSGWGDTQYF.

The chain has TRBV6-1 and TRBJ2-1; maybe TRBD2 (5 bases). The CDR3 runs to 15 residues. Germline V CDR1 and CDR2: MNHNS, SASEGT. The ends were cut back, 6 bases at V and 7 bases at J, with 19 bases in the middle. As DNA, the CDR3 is TGTGCCAGCAGAGGGCTGGCTGAGAGGAGGAATGAGCAGTTCTTC. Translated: CASRGLAERRNEQFF.

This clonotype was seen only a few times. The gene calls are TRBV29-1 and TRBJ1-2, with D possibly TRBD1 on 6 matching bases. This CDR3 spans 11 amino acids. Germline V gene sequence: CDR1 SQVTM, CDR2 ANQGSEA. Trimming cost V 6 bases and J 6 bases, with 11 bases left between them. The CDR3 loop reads CSVMDSDGYTF. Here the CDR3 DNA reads TGCAGCGTGATGGACAGTGATGGCTACACCTTC.

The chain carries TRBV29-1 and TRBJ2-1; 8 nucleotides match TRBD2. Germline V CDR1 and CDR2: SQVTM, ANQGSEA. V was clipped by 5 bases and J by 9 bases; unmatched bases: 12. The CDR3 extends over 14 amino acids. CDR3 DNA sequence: TGCAGCGTTACTTCAAACGGACTAGCAAGTGAGCAGTTCTTC. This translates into CSVTSNGLASEQFF.

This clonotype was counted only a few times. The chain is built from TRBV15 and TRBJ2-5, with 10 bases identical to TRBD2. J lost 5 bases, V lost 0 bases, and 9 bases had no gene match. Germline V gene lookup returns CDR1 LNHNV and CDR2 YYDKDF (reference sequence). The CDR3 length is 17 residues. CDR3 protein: CATSRDWASGSLETQYF. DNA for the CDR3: TGTGCCACCAGCAGAGATTGGGCTAGCGGGAGTCTGGAGACCCAGTACTTC.

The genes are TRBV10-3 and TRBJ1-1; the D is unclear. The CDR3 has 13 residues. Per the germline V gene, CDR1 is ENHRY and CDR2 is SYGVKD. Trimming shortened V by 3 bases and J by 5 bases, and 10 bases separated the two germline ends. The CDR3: CAISDSTKTEAFF. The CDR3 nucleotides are TGTGCCATCAGTGATTCCACAAAGACTGAAGCTTTCTTT.

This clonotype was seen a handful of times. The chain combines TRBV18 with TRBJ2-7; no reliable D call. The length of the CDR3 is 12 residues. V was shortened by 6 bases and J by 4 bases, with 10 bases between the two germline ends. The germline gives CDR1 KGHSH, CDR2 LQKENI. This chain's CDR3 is CASSPTLYEQYF. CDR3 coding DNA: TGTGCCAGCTCCCCCACACTTTACGAGCAGTACTTC.

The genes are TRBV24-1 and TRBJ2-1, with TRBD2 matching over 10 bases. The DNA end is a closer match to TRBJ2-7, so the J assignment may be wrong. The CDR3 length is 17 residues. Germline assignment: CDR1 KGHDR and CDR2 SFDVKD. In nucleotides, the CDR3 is TGTGCCACCAGTGATCCGACAGCGGGAGGGCCCTACAATGAGCAGTACTTC. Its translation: CATSDPTAGGPYNEQYF.

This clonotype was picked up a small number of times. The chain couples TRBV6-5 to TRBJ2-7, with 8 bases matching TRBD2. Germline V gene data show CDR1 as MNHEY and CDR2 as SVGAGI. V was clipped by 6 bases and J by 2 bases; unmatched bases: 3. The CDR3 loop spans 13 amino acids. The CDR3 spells CASSKRETYEQYF. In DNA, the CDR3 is TGTGCCAGCAGCAAGCGGGAGACCTACGAGCAGTACTTC.

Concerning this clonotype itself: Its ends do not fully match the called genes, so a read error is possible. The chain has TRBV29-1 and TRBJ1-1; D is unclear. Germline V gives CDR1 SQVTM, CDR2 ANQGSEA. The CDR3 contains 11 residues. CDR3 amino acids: CSGEDFPEAFF. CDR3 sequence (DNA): TGCAGCGGTGAAGATTTCCCTGAAGCTTTCTTT. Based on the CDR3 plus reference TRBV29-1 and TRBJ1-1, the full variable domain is SAVISQKPSRDICQRGTSLTIQCQVDSQVTMMFWYRQQPGQSLTLIATANQGSEATYESGFVIDKFPISRPNLTFSTLTVSNMSPEDSSIYLCSGEDFPEAFFGQGTRLTVV.

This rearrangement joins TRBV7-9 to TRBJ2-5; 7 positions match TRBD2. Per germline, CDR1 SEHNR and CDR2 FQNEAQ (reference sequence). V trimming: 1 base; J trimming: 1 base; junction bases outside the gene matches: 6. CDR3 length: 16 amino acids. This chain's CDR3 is CASSLVRLAVQETQYF. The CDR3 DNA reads TGTGCCAGCAGCTTAGTTCGGCTAGCGGTCCAAGAGACCCAGTACTTC.

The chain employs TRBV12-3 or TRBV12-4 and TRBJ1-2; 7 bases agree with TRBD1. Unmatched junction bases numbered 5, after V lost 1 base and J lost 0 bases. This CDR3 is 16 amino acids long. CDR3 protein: CASSLEQGYTNYGYTF. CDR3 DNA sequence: TGTGCCAGCAGTTTAGAACAGGGGTATACTAACTATGGCTACACCTTC.

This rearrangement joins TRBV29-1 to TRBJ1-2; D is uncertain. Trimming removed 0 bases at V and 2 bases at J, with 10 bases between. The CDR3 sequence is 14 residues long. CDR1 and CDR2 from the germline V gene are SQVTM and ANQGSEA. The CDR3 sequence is CSVEDGGLNYGYTF. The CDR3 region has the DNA TGCAGCGTTGAAGATGGAGGGCTGAACTATGGCTACACCTTC.

In DNA, the CDR3 is TGCAGTGCTAGAAATCGACTAGCGGGAGTGGGTGAGCAGTTCTTC. This codes for CSARNRLAGVGEQFF. J is TRBJ2-1 and V is TRBV20-1; 12 bases align to TRBD2. Germline V gives CDR1 DFQATT, CDR2 SNEGSKA (reference sequence). Germline trimming cut 2 bases from V and 9 bases from J; bases unmatched to any gene: 8. The CDR3 has 15 residues.

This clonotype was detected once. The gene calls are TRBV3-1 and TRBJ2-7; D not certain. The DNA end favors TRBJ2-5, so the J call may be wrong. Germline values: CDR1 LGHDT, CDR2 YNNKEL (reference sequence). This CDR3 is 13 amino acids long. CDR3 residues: CASSQLDLETQYF. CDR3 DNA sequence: TGTGCCAGCAGCCAACTAGATCTGGAGACCCAGTACTTC.

In DNA form, the CDR3 reads TGTGCCAGCAGCCCCCGGACAGGGGATTCACCCCTCCACTTT. This codes for CASSPRTGDSPLHF. J is TRBJ1-6 and V is TRBV7-2, with TRBD1 identical over 9 bases. Germline lookup yields CDR1 SGHTA and CDR2 FQGNSA. V lost 5 bases and J lost 8; bases outside the gene matches: 4. The CDR3 length is 14 residues.

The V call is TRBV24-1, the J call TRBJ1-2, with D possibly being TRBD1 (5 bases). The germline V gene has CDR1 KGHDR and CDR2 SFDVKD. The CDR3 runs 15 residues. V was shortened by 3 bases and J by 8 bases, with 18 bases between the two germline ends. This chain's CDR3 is CATSDPTLGTEGYTF. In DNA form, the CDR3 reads TGTGCCACCAGTGATCCGACCCTGGGGACGGAGGGCTACACCTTC.

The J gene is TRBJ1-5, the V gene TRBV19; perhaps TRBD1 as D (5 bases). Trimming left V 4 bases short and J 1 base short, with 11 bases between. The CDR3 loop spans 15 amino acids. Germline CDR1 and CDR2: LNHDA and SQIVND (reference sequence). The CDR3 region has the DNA TGTGCCAGTAGTAGGGCGTGGGGGAGCAATCAGCCCCAGCATTTT. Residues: CASSRAWGSNQPQHF. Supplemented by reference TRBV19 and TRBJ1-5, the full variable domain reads DGGITQSPKYLFRKEGQNVTLSCEQNLNHDAMYWYRQDPGQGLRLIYYSQIVNDFQKGDIAEGYSVSREKKESFPLTVTSAQKNPTAFYLCASSRAWGSNQPQHFGDGTRLSIL.

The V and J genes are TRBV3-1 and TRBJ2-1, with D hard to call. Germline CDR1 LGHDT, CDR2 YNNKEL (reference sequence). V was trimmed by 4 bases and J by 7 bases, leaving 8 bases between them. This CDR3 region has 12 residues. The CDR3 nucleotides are TGTGCCAGCAGCCCTATCGGGAATGAGCAGTTCTTC. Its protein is CASSPIGNEQFF.

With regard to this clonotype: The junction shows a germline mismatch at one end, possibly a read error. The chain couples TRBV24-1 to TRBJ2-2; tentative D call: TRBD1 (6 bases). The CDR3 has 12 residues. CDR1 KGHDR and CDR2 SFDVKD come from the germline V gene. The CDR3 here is CATSRQAGELFF. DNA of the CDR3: TGTGCCACCAGCCGACAGGCCGGTGAGCTGTTTTTT.

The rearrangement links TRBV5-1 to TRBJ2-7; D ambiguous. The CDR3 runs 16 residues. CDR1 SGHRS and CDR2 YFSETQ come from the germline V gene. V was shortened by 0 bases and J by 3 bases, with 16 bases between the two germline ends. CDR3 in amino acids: CASSLAIGRSIYEQYF. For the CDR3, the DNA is TGCGCCAGCAGCTTGGCCATCGGACGGTCCATCTACGAGCAGTACTTC. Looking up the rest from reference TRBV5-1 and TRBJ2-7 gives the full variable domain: KAGVTQTPRYLIKTRGQQVTLSCSPISGHRSVSWYQQTPGQGLQFLFEYFSETQRNKGNFPGRFSGRQFSNSRSEMNVSTLELGDSALYLCASSLAIGRSIYEQYFGPGTRLTVT.

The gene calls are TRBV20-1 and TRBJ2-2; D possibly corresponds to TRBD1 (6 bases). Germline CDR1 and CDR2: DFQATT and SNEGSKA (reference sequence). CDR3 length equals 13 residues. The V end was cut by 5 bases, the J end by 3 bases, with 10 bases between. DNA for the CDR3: TGCAGTGCTGTGGACAGATACACCGGGGAGCTGTTTTTT. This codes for CSAVDRYTGELFF.

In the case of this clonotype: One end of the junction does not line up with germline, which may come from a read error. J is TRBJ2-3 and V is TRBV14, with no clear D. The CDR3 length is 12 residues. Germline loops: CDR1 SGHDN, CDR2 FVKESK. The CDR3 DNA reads TGTGTCAGCAGCCGGCCGCACAGATACGCGTATTTT. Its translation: CVSSRPHRYAYF.

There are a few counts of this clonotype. The CDR3: CASLGSNQPQHF. The CDR3 nucleotides are TGTGCCAGCCTGGGTAGCAATCAGCCCCAGCATTTT. This chain connects TRBV21-1 to TRBJ1-5. TRBV21-1 has pseudogene status. The CDR3 runs 12 residues.